The sequence of this T cell receptor (beta chain) was determined in a study of kidney transplant recipient with SARS-CoV-2 infection. Germline CDR1 LGHNT, CDR2 FRNRAP. The CDR3 totals 17 residues. V was trimmed by 5 bases and J by 4 bases, leaving 23 bases between them. This clonotype was seen many times. Each CDR3 protein gets one entry after TCRdb re-called the reads with MiXCR. The profile shows fewer than 250,000 distinct CDR3 sequences, more than 25% of them singletons. This specimen was a blood sample, taken at baseline and on day 111 from a kidney transplant recipient. The V gene is TRBV12-5, the J gene TRBJ1-2, with D possibly being TRBD1 (5 bases). The sequence was obtained from a male patient aged 25-45 years who had COVID-19 and was a kidney transplant recipient. Certain T cells may be donor cells from the graft. This CDR3 reads CASGRTVLQGKTYGYTF. For the CDR3, the DNA is TGTGCTAGTGGTCGCACTGTTTTGCAGGGAAAGACCTATGGCTACACCTTC.